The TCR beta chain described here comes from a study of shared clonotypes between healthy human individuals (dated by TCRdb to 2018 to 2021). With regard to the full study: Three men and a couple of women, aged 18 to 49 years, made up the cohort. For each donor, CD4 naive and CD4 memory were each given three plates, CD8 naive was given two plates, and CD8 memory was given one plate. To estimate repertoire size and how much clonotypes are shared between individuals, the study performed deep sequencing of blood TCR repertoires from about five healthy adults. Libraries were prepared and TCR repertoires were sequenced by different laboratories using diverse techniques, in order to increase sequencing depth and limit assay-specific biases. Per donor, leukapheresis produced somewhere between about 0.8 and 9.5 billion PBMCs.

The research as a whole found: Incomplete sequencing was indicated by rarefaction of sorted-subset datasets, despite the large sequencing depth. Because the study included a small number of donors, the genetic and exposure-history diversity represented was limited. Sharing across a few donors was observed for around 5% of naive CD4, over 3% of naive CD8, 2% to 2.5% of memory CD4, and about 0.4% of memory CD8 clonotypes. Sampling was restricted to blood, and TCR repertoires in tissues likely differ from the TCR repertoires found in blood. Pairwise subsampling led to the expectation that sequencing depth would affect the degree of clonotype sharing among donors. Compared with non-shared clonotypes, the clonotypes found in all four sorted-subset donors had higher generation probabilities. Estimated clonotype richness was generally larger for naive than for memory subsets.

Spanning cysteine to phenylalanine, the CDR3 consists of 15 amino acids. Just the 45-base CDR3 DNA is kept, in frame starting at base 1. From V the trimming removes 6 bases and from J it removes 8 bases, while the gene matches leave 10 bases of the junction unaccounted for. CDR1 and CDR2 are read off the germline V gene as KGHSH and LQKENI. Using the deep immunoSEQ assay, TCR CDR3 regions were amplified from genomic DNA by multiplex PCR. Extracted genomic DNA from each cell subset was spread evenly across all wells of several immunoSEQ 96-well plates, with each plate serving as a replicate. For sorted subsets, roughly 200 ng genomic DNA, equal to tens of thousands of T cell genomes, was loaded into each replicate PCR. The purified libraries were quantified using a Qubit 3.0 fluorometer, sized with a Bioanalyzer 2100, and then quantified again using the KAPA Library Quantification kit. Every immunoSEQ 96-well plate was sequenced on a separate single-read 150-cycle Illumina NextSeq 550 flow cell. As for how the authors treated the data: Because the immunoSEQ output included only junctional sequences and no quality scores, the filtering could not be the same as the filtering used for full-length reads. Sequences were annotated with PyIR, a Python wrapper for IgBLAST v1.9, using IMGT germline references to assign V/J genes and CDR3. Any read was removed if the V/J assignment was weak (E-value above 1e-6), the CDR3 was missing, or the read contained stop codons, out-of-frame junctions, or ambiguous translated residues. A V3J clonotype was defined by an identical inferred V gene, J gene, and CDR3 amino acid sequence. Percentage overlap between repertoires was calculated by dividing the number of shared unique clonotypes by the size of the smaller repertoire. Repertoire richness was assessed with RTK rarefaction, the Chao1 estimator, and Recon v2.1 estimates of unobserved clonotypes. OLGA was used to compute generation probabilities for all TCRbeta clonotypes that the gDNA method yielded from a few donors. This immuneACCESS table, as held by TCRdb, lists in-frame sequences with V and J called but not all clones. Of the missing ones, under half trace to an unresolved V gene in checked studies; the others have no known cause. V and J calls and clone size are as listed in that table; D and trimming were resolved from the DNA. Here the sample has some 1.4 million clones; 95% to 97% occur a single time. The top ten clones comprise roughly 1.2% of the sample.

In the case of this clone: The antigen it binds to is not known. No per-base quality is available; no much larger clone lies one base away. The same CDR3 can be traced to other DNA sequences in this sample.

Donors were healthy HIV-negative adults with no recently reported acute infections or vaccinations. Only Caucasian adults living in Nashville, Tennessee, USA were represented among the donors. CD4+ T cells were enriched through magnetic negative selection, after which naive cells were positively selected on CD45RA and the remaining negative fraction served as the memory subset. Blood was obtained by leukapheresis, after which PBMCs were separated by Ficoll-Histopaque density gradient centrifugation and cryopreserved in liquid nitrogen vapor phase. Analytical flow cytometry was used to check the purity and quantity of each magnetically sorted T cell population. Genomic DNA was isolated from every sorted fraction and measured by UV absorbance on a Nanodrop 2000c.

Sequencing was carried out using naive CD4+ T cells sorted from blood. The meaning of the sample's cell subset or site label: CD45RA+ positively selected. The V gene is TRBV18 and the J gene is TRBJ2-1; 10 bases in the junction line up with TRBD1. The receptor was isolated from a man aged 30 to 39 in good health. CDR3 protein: CASSPPGQGIDEQFF. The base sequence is TGTGCCAGCTCCCCTCCGGGACAGGGGATCGATGAGCAGTTCTTC.